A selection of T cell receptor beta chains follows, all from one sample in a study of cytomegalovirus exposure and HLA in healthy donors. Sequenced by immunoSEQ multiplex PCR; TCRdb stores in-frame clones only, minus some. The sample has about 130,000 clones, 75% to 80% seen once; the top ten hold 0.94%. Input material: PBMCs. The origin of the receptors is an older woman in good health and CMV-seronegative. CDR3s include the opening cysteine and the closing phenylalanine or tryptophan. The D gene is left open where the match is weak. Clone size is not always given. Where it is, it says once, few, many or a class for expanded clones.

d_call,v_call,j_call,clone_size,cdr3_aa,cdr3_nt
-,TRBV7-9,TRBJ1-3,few,CASNPTVLSGNTIYF,TGTGCCAGCAACCCCACAGTTCTCTCTGGAAACACCATATATTTT
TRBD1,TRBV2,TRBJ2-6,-,CASRTGKSSGANVLTF,TGTGCCAGTCGGACAGGAAAAAGCTCTGGGGCCAACGTCCTGACTTTC
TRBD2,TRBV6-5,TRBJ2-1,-,CASSSPGGAGEQFF,TGTGCCAGCAGTTCCCCGGGGGGGGCAGGTGAGCAGTTCTTC
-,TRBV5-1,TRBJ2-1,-,CASSFFWRMNITYNEQFF,TGCGCCAGCAGCTTCTTTTGGCGGATGAACATTACCTACAATGAGCAGTTCTTC
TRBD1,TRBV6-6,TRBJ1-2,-,CASSYGGQAPRGYTF,TGTGCCAGCAGTTACGGAGGACAGGCCCCTCGTGGCTACACCTTC
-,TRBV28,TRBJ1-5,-,CASSLGGRTQPQHF,TGTGCCAGCAGTTTAGGGGGCCGCACTCAGCCCCAGCATTTT
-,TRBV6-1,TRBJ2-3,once,CASSEAGPGMTDTQYF,TGTGCCAGCAGTGAGGCCGGACCAGGGATGACAGATACGCAGTATTTT
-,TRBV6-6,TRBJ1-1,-,CASRQTAMNTEAFF,TGTGCCAGCAGACAGACAGCGATGAACACTGAAGCTTTCTTT
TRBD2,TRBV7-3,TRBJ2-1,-,CASRGRSNEQFF,TGTGCCAGCCGCGGGAGGAGCAATGAGCAGTTCTTC
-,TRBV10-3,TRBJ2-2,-,CAISESGGSGELFF,TGTGCCATCAGTGAGTCTGGAGGGAGCGGGGAGCTGTTTTTT
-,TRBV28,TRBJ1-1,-,CASSLSGMGGTEAFF,TGTGCCAGCAGTTTATCGGGAATGGGGGGCACTGAAGCTTTCTTT
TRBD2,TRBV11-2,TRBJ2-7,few,CASSRTSGRTGEQYF,TGTGCCAGCAGCCGGACTAGCGGGAGAACGGGGGAGCAGTACTTC
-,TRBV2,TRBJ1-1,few,CASRTTLFRGGNTEAFF,TGTGCCAGCCGAACAACTCTCTTTAGGGGAGGGAACACTGAAGCTTTCTTT
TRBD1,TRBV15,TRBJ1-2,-,CATSSRQGMDYTF,TGTGCCACCAGCAGCCGACAGGGAATGGACTATACTTTC
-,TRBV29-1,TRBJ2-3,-,CSVERGTDTQYF,TGCAGCGTTGAAAGGGGAACAGATACGCAGTATTTT
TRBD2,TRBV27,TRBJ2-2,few,CASSLVAGGPEKLFF,TGTGCCAGCAGTTTAGTAGCGGGAGGGCCCGAGAAGCTGTTTTTT
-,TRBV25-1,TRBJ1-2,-,CASSDRDFTDLNYGYTF,TGTGCCAGCAGTGACCGCGATTTTACAGATCTTAACTATGGCTACACCTTC
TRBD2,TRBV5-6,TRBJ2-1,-,CASSGLAGVSSYNEQFF,TGTGCCAGCAGCGGACTAGCGGGAGTTAGCTCCTACAATGAGCAGTTCTTC
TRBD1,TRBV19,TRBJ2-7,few,CASLGRTGGSYEQYF,TGTGCCAGCCTAGGTCGGACAGGGGGGTCCTACGAGCAGTACTTC
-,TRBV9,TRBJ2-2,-,CASSVAQGGTGELFF,TGTGCCAGCAGCGTAGCGCAGGGGGGCACCGGGGAGCTGTTTTTT
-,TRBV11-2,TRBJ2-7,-,CASSLEARFYEQYF,TGTGCCAGCAGCTTAGAAGCCAGGTTCTACGAGCAGTACTTC
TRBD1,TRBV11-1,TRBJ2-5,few,CASSSRQGLETQYF,TGTGCCAGCAGCTCCCGACAGGGTCTAGAGACCCAGTACTTC
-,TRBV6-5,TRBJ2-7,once,CASSLTWAESYEQYF,TGTGCCAGCAGTTTAACGTGGGCAGAGAGCTACGAGCAGTACTTC
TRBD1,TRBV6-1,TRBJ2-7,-,CASSERQGLYEQYF,TGTGCCAGCAGTGAAAGACAGGGTTTGTACGAGCAGTACTTC
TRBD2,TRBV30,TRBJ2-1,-,CAWVLAGGRYNEQFF,TGTGCCTGGGTGCTAGCGGGGGGACGATACAATGAGCAGTTCTTC
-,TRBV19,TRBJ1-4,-,CASASGDSNEKLFF,TGTGCCAGCGCCTCAGGAGACAGTAATGAAAAACTGTTTTTT
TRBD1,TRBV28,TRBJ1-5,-,CASSSYQTGGNQPQHF,TGTGCCAGCAGTTCGTACCAGACAGGGGGCAATCAGCCCCAGCATTTT